The 28 T cell receptor beta chains reported below all come from one sample, sequenced in a study of T cell responses to AZD1222 COVID-19 vaccine. This table comes from immunoSEQ multiplex PCR, and its TCRdb copy is limited to in-frame clones, with some not included. This sample has under 200,000 clones; about 92% occur once, and the top ten carry 3.6%. The sequencing here drew on peripheral blood, taken 28 days after the second dose of the MenACWY control vaccine. The receptors derive from an adult who received the MenACWY meningococcal vaccine as a control.

V usage is TRBV12-5 and J usage is TRBJ1-4, with 7 bases aligning to TRBD1. The CDR3 has 14 amino acids. V trimming: 3 bases; J trimming: 8 bases; junction bases outside the gene matches: 6. Germline values: CDR1 LGHNT, CDR2 FRNRAP. CDR3 in DNA: TGTGCTAGTGGTTTTGAGGGGGCAGGAGAAAAACTGTTTTTT. It yields the protein CASGFEGAGEKLFF.

This chain links TRBV3-1 (or the pseudogene TRBV3-2) with TRBJ2-1; 7 positions agree with TRBD2. CDR1 is LGHDT and CDR2 is YNNKEL in the germline V gene (reference sequence). This CDR3 is 17 amino acids long. With 3 bases clipped from V and 4 bases from J, the junction kept 12 bases outside the gene matches. Written as DNA, the CDR3 is TGTGCCAGCAGCCACCTCGGCGGGAGATCGCTTTACAATGAGCAGTTCTTC. Translation: CASSHLGGRSLYNEQFF.

The chain joins TRBV6-4 to TRBJ2-1; unclear D gene. The germline V gene encodes CDR1 MRHNA and CDR2 SNTAGT. V lost 0 bases to trimming and J lost 5 bases, with 11 bases between them. The CDR3 extends over 15 amino acids. CDR3 DNA sequence: TGTGCCAGCAGTGACTCGAAAATCCTCAACAATGAGCAGTTCTTC. It yields the protein CASSDSKILNNEQFF.

The rearrangement uses TRBV4-3 and TRBJ1-6; a weak D match, TRBD1 (6 bases). Germline V lookup: CDR1 LGHNA, CDR2 YSLEER. This CDR3 spans 13 amino acids. The germline V and J ends were trimmed by 0 bases and 14 bases, with 11 bases remaining between them. The chain's CDR3 is CASSQDGGTTLHF. The CDR3 nucleotides are TGCGCCAGCAGCCAAGATGGGGGGACAACCCTCCACTTT.

CDR3 DNA sequence: TGCGCCAGCAGCGGCGCGGTTGCCGGAAACACCATATATTTT. Protein sequence: CASSGAVAGNTIYF. The J gene is TRBJ1-3, the V gene TRBV5-1; D gene ambiguous. CDR3 length equals 14 residues. Deletions cut 4 bases from V and 4 bases from J, with 12 bases between. Per the germline V gene, CDR1 is SGHRS and CDR2 is YFSETQ.

The chain carries TRBV7-9 and TRBJ1-4, with D hard to call. The CDR3 has 16 amino acids. V was cut by 1 base and J by 0 bases, with 9 bases left in between. Germline V gene data show CDR1 as SEHNR and CDR2 as FQNEAQ (reference sequence). CDR3 nucleotides: TGTGCCAGCAGCTTAGTATCCCTTGCAACTAATGAAAAACTGTTTTTT. It encodes CASSLVSLATNEKLFF. The variable domain in full, with the rest retrieved from reference TRBV7-9 and TRBJ1-4, is DTGVSQNPRHKITKRGQNVTFRCDPISEHNRLYWYRQTLGQGPEFLTYFQNEAQLEKSRLLSDRFSAERPKGSFSTLEIQRTEQGDSAMYLCASSLVSLATNEKLFFGSGTQLSVL.

J is TRBJ2-1 and V is TRBV27; D is undetermined. The CDR3 length is 12 residues. V was clipped by 2 bases and J by 7 bases, with 6 bases between them. Germline V gene data show CDR1 as MNHEY and CDR2 as SMNVEV (reference sequence). This CDR3 reads CASSLDWNEQFF. In DNA, the CDR3 is TGTGCCAGCAGTTTAGATTGGAATGAGCAGTTCTTC.

The chain uses TRBV5-8 and TRBJ2-1; no clear D. Germline V gene data show CDR1 as SGHTS and CDR2 as YDEGEE. V lost 2 bases and J lost 6, with 6 bases in between. CDR3 length: 12 amino acids. CDR3 amino acids: CASSFGPNEQFF. In DNA form, the CDR3 reads TGTGCCAGCAGCTTCGGGCCCAATGAGCAGTTCTTC.

V usage is TRBV7-2 and J usage is TRBJ2-1, with 10 bases identical to TRBD2. The CDR3 has 16 amino acids. Germline-derived CDR1 and CDR2 are SGHTA and FQGNSA. Losses at the gene ends were 5 bases for V and 8 bases for J; bases not matched to a gene: 12. CDR3 residues: CASSDPHSGRRDEQFF. The DNA of the CDR3 is TGTGCCAGCAGCGACCCCCATAGCGGGAGGCGGGATGAGCAGTTCTTC.

This sequence joins TRBV3-1 (or the pseudogene TRBV3-2) and TRBJ2-1, with TRBD2 matching over 7 bases. Germline V lookup: CDR1 LGHDT, CDR2 YNNKEL (reference sequence). The CDR3 covers 15 residues. The junction had 4 bases not matched to a gene; V was cut back by 2 bases and J by 3 bases. CDR3 region: CASSQSLAVYNEQFF. The CDR3, as DNA: TGTGCCAGCAGCCAAAGCCTAGCGGTCTACAATGAGCAGTTCTTC.

V gene TRBV7-6 combines with J gene TRBJ1-2; D not resolved. Germline V lookup: CDR1 SGHVS, CDR2 FNYEAQ. The V end was cut by 3 bases, the J end by 8 bases, with 19 bases between. The CDR3 spans 15 residues. The CDR3 coding sequence is TGTGCCAGCAGCTTCAATCCGGACGCGATCGGCGGCTACACCTTC. It encodes CASSFNPDAIGGYTF.

J is TRBJ1-1 and V is TRBV11-3; perhaps TRBD1 as D (6 bases). Trimming took off 5 bases at V and 4 bases at J, with 14 bases between the two ends. CDR1 is SGHNT, CDR2 YENEEA, per germline. The CDR3 sequence is 14 residues long. CDR3 coding DNA: TGTGCCAGCAGCCCCCGGACAGATGTCACTGAAGCTTTCTTT. This translates into CASSPRTDVTEAFF.

V is TRBV7-3 and J is TRBJ2-3; D is perhaps TRBD2 (5 bases). V shed 0 bases and J shed 4 bases, with 11 bases lying between them. The CDR3 has 15 amino acids. Germline V lookup: CDR1 SGHTA, CDR2 FQGTGA. CDR3: CASSLTDEGADTQYF. DNA of the CDR3: TGTGCCAGCAGCTTAACGGACGAGGGCGCAGATACGCAGTATTTT.

The chain couples TRBV5-1 to TRBJ1-2, with D possibly matching TRBD1 (5 bases). CDR1 SGHRS and CDR2 YFSETQ come from the germline V gene. Between the trimmed V and J ends, which lost 6 bases and 6 bases, there was a span of 12 bases. The CDR3 extends over 12 amino acids. This CDR3 is CASNQGGDGYTF. The CDR3 DNA sequence: TGCGCCAGCAATCAGGGAGGAGATGGCTACACCTTC.

The rearrangement links TRBV2 to TRBJ2-1, with D uncertain. Trimming removed 7 bases at V and 5 bases at J, with 12 bases between. CDR3 length equals 13 residues. CDR1 and CDR2 (germline): SNHLY, FYNNEI. The CDR3 spells CASTIPQDNEQFF. In DNA, the CDR3 is TGTGCCAGCACGATCCCCCAGGACAATGAGCAGTTCTTC.

The rearrangement uses TRBV6-5 and TRBJ2-3; 10 bases are shared with TRBD1. CDR1 is MNHEY, CDR2 SVGAGI, per germline. The CDR3 has 15 amino acids. Germline trimming cut 5 bases from V and 5 bases from J; bases unmatched to any gene: 7. The CDR3 loop reads CASSRQGASGDTQYF. CDR3 coding DNA: TGTGCCAGCAGTAGACAGGGGGCGAGTGGAGATACGCAGTATTTT.

The chain couples TRBV30 to TRBJ1-1; no firm D call. The V and J ends lost 2 bases and 10 bases respectively, with 11 bases between them. Germline V gene lookup returns CDR1 GTSNPN and CDR2 SVGIG (reference sequence). CDR3 size: 11 residues. The CDR3 DNA follows: TGTGCCTGGAGTCCGGCCCAGGCAGCTTTCTTT. This sequence encodes CAWSPAQAAFF.

This sequence joins TRBV10-1 and TRBJ2-3, with TRBD2 matching over 10 bases. There are 15 residues in the CDR3. J was trimmed by 3 bases and V by 4 bases; bases with no gene match: 4. CDR1 and CDR2 (germline): WNHNN, SYGVQD (reference sequence). CDR3 residues: CASSVLAGTTDTQYF. As DNA, the CDR3 is TGCGCCAGCAGTGTACTAGCGGGGACTACAGATACGCAGTATTTT.

The chain recombines TRBV24-1 with TRBJ2-2, with D tentatively TRBD1 or TRBD2 (5 bases each). Trimming pared 3 bases from V and 4 bases from J, leaving 14 bases between. The CDR3 covers 16 residues. The V gene's germline CDR1 is KGHDR and CDR2 SFDVKD. CDR3 nucleotide sequence: TGTGCCACCAGTGATGGTGGGACGGAACTCACCGGGGAGCTGTTTTTT. Translation: CATSDGGTELTGELFF.

A single count supports this clone. The gene calls are TRBV10-3 and TRBJ2-2; 8 nucleotides match TRBD1. Germline V gives CDR1 ENHRY, CDR2 SYGVKD. This CDR3 is 15 amino acids long. V lost 2 bases and J lost 5; bases outside the gene matches: 4. The CDR3 region has the DNA TGTGCCATCAGTGAGGGACAGGGAGGTACCGGGGAGCTGTTTTTT. Residues: CAISEGQGGTGELFF.

The J gene is TRBJ2-2, the V gene TRBV7-3; D is ambiguous. Germline V gene lookup returns CDR1 SGHTA and CDR2 FQGTGA. Trimming left V 5 bases short and J 3 bases short, with 7 bases between. The CDR3 is 13 residues long. This CDR3 reads CASSPTYTGELFF. DNA for the CDR3: TGTGCCAGCAGCCCAACTTACACCGGGGAGCTGTTTTTT.

The J gene is TRBJ1-4, the V gene TRBV4-1; a weak D match, TRBD1 (5 bases). The V and J ends lost 0 bases and 8 bases respectively, with 19 bases between them. This CDR3 is 17 amino acids long. Germline V gene data show CDR1 as MGHRA and CDR2 as YSYEKL. CDR3 nucleotides: TGCGCCAGCAGCCAAGATAGGGGATCGGTAATAGGAGAAAAACTGTTTTTT. Its protein product is CASSQDRGSVIGEKLFF.

The chain uses TRBV20-1 and TRBJ2-2; D may correspond to TRBD1 or TRBD2 (5 bases each). V was cut by 3 bases and J by 6 bases, with 5 bases left in between. This CDR3 is built from 11 residues. Germline V gene data show CDR1 as DFQATT and CDR2 as SNEGSKA (reference sequence). This chain's CDR3 is CSARGAGELFF. CDR3 nucleotides: TGCAGTGCTAGGGGGGCCGGGGAGCTGTTTTTT.

V usage is TRBV15 and J usage is TRBJ2-5, with D perhaps matching TRBD1 or TRBD2 (5 bases each). V lost 0 bases and J lost 2, with 10 bases in between. Germline V CDR1 and CDR2: LNHNV, YYDKDF (reference sequence). This CDR3 is built from 15 residues. This chain's CDR3 is CATSRDPGPQETQYF. Written as DNA, the CDR3 is TGTGCCACCAGCAGAGATCCGGGGCCTCAAGAGACCCAGTACTTC.

The chain joins TRBV3-1 (or the pseudogene TRBV3-2) to TRBJ1-6; tentatively, D is TRBD1 (5 bases). The CDR3 contains 20 residues. The V gene lost 1 base and the J gene lost 10 bases, with 29 bases spanning the gap. CDR1 and CDR2 from the germline V gene are LGHDT and YNNKEL (reference sequence). The CDR3 protein is CASSQVGRGFHLGVRSPLHF. The CDR3 DNA sequence: TGTGCCAGCAGCCAAGTCGGTAGGGGTTTTCATTTAGGGGTTCGGTCACCCCTCCACTTT.

The V gene is TRBV27, the J gene TRBJ2-2; 11 nucleotides align to TRBD1. The germline V gene has CDR1 MNHEY and CDR2 SMNVEV (reference sequence). The ends lost 5 bases at V and 3 bases at J; junction bases unmatched: 5. CDR3 size: 16 residues. Written as DNA, the CDR3 is TGTGCCAGCAGTACACGGACAGGGGGCTACACCGGGGAGCTGTTTTTT. Translation: CASSTRTGGYTGELFF.

Concerning this clone: This specimen includes other DNA sequences encoding the same CDR3. Written as DNA, the CDR3 is TGTGCCAGCCGGGGGGGTTTAACCTACGAGCAGTACTTC. This translates into CASRGGLTYEQYF. V gene TRBV7-9 combines with J gene TRBJ2-7, with TRBD2 matching 8 bases. The CDR3 contains 13 residues. V gave up 8 bases and J gave up 2 bases; unmatched junction bases: 5. Germline lookup yields CDR1 SEHNR and CDR2 FQNEAQ (reference sequence).

The rearrangement links TRBV28 to TRBJ2-2; perhaps TRBD1 as D (6 bases). This CDR3 region has 13 residues. V was pared by 6 bases and J by 6 bases, with 11 bases between. Germline CDR1 and CDR2: MDHEN and SYDVKM. The CDR3 DNA is TGTGCCAGCAGCCTGTGGACAGCCGGGGAGCTGTTTTTT. Amino acids: CASSLWTAGELFF.